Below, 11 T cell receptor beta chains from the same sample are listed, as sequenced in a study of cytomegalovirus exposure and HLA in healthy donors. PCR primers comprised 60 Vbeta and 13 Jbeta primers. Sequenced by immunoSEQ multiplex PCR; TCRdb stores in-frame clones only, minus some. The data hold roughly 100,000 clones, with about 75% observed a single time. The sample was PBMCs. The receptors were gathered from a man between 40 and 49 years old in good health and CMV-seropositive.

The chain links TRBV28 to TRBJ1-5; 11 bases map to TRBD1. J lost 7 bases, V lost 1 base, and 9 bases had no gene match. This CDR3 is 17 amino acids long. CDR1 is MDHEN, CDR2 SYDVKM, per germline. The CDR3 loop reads CASSLFPGQGVGQPQHF. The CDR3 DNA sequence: TGTGCCAGCAGTTTATTCCCGGGACAGGGGGTGGGACAGCCCCAGCATTTT.

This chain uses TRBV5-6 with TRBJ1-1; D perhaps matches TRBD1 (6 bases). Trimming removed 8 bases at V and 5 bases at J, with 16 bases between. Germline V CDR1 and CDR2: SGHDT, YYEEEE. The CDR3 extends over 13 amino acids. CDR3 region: CASRERTATEAFF. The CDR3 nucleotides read TGTGCCAGTAGGGAGCGGACAGCAACTGAAGCTTTCTTT.

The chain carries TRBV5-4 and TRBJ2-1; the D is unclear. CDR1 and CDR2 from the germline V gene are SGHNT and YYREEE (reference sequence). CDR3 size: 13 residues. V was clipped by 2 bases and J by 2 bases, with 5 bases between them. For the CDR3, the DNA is TGTGCCAGCAGCTTCGAGCCCTACAATGAGCAGTTCTTC. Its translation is CASSFEPYNEQFF.

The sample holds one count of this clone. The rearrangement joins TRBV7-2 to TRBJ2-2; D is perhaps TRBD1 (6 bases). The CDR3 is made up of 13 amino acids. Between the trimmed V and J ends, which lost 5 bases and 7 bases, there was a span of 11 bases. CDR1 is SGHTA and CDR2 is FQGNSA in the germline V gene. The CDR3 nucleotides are TGTGCCAGCAGCGACAGGCCGATCGGGGAGCTGTTTTTT. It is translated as CASSDRPIGELFF.

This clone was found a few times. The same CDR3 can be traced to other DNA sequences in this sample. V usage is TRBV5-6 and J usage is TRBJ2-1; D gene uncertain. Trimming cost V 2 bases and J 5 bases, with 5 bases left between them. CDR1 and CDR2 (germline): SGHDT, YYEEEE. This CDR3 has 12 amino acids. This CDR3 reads CASSFSDNEQFF. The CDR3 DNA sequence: TGTGCCAGCAGCTTTTCGGACAATGAGCAGTTCTTC. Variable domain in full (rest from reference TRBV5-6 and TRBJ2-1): DAGVTQSPTHLIKTRGQQVTLRCSPKSGHDTVSWYQQALGQGPQFIFQYYEEEERQRGNFPDRFSGHQFPNYSSELNVNALLLGDSALYLCASSFSDNEQFFGPGTRLTVL.

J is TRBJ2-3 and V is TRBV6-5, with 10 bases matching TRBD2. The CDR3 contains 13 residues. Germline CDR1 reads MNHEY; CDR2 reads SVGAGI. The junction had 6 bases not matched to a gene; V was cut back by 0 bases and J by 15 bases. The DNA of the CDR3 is TGTGCCAGCAGTTACTCTACTAGCGGGATAGAATATTTT. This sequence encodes CASSYSTSGIEYF.

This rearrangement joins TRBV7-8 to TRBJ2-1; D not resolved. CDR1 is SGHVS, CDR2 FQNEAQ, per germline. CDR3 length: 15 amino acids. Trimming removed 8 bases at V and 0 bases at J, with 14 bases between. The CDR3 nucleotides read TGTGCCAGCGGTTCGGAGAGGCTCTCCTACAATGAGCAGTTCTTC. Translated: CASGSERLSYNEQFF.

DNA for the CDR3: TGTGCCAGTAGTATAAGTACGACAAATTTTAACTATGGCTACACCTTC. Translated, it gives CASSISTTNFNYGYTF. The chain uses TRBV19 and TRBJ1-2; D unresolved. CDR1 LNHDA and CDR2 SQIVND come from the germline V gene (reference sequence). The CDR3 is made up of 16 amino acids. V dropped 2 bases and J dropped 1 base, with 14 bases sitting between them. Based on the CDR3 plus reference TRBV19 and TRBJ1-2, the full variable domain is DGGITQSPKYLFRKEGQNVTLSCEQNLNHDAMYWYRQDPGQGLRLIYYSQIVNDFQKGDIAEGYSVSREKKESFPLTVTSAQKNPTAFYLCASSISTTNFNYGYTFGSGTRLTVV.

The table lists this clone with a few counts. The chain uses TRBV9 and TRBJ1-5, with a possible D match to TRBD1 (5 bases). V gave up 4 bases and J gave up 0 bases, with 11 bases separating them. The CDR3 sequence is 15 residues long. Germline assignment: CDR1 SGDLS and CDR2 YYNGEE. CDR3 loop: CASSSGAHSNQPQHF. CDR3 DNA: TGTGCCAGCAGCAGTGGGGCCCATAGCAATCAGCCCCAGCATTTT.

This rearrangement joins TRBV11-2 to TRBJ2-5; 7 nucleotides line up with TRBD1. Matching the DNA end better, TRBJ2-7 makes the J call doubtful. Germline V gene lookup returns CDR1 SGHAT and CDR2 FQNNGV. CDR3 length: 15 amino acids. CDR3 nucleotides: TGTGCCAGCAGATCCATCCGACAGGGAGTCCACGAGCAGTACTTC. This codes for CASRSIRQGVHEQYF.

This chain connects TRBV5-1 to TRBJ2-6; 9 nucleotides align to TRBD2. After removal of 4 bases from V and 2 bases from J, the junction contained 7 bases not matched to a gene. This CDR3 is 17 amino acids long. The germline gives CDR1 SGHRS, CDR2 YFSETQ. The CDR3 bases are TGCGCCAGCAGCGCCGATCTAGCGGGAACTGGGGCCAACGTCCTGACTTTC. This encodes CASSADLAGTGANVLTF.